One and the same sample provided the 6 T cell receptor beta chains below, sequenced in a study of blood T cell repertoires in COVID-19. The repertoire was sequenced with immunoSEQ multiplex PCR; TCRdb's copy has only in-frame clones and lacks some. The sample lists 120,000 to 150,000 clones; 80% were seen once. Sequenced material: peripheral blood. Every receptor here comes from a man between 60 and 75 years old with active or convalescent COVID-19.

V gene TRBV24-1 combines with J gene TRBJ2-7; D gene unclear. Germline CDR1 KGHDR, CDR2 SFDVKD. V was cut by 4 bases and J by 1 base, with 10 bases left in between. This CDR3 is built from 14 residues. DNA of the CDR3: TGTGCCACCAGTGACCCCGTTATATCCTACGAGCAGTACTTC. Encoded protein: CATSDPVISYEQYF.

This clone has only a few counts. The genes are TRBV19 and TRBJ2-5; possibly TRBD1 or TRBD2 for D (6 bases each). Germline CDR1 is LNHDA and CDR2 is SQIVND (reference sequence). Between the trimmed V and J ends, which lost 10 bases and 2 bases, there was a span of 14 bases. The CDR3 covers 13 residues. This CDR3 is CATSDRSQETQYF. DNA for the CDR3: TGTGCCACTAGCGACAGGTCGCAAGAGACCCAGTACTTC.

The CDR3 nucleotides read TGCGCCAGCAGCTACCAGCGCCGAACCACCGGGGAGCTGTTTTTT. Translating gives CASSYQRRTTGELFF. V gene TRBV5-1 combines with J gene TRBJ2-2, with D unresolved. Germline loops: CDR1 SGHRS, CDR2 YFSETQ. The CDR3 is made up of 15 amino acids. The ends were cut back, 3 bases at V and 4 bases at J, with 13 bases in the middle.

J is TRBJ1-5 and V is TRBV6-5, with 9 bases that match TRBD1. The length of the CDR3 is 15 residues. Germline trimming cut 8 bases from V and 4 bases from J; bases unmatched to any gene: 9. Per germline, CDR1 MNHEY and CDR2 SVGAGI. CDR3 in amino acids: CASPRDRGKNQPQHF. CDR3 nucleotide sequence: TGTGCCAGCCCCCGTGACAGGGGGAAAAATCAGCCCCAGCATTTT.

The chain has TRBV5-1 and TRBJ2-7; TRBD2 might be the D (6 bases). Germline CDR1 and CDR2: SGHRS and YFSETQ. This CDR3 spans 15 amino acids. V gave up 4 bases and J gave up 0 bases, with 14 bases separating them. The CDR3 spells CASSSGQALSYEQYF. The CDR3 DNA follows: TGCGCCAGCAGCAGCGGGCAGGCCCTCTCCTACGAGCAGTACTTC.

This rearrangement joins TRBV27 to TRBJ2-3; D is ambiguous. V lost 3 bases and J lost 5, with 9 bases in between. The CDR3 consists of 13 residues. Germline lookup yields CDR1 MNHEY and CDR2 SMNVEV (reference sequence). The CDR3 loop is CASSFQGEDTQYF. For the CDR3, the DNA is TGTGCCAGCAGTTTTCAAGGAGAAGATACGCAGTATTTT.